A single sample is the source of the 16 T cell receptor beta chains below, sequenced in a study of cytomegalovirus exposure and HLA in healthy donors. Produced via immunoSEQ multiplex PCR; TCRdb's table is partial and in-frame only. The repertoire consists of about 140,000 clones, with roughly nine tenths occurring once and the leading ten covering about 2.7%. Sequencing used PBMCs. All receptors come from a man younger than 35 in good health and CMV-seronegative.

The J gene is TRBJ2-6, the V gene TRBV9; D may be TRBD2 (7 bases). The CDR3 is 18 residues long. Trimming removed 3 bases from V and 0 bases from J, with 16 bases in between. Looked up from germline, CDR1 is SGDLS and CDR2 is YYNGEE. The CDR3 loop is CASSGGRGASSGANVLTF. The CDR3 DNA reads TGTGCCAGCAGCGGGGGACGGGGGGCATCCTCTGGGGCCAACGTCCTGACTTTC.

The chain carries TRBV7-9 and TRBJ2-7, with TRBD2 as a possible D gene (5 bases). Germline loops: CDR1 SEHNR, CDR2 FQNEAQ (reference sequence). The CDR3 runs to 13 residues. V shed 5 bases and J shed 3 bases, with 11 bases lying between them. The CDR3 sequence: CASSPGGIYEQYF. CDR3 nucleotides: TGTGCCAGCAGCCCCGGAGGCATCTACGAGCAGTACTTC.

CDR3 in amino acids: CASSLGLAGGEQYF. CDR3 DNA sequence: TGCGCCAGCAGCCTGGGACTAGCGGGAGGTGAGCAGTACTTC. The chain combines TRBV5-1 with TRBJ2-7; TRBD2 agrees at 15 bases. Germline V gene lookup returns CDR1 SGHRS and CDR2 YFSETQ. Losses at the gene ends were 4 bases for V and 7 bases for J; bases not matched to a gene: 3. The CDR3 length is 14 residues.

The V and J genes are TRBV19 and TRBJ2-1; D perhaps matches TRBD2 (6 bases). CDR3 size: 13 residues. Germline values: CDR1 LNHDA, CDR2 SQIVND (reference sequence). V lost 8 bases, J lost 3 bases, and 11 bases lay in between. The CDR3 sequence is CASAADYYNEQFF. Written as DNA, the CDR3 is TGTGCCAGTGCTGCGGACTACTACAATGAGCAGTTCTTC.

The CDR3 spells CASSRTGFPEAFF. The DNA of the CDR3 is TGTGCCAGCAGCAGGACAGGGTTCCCTGAAGCTTTCTTT. The chain recombines TRBV5-6 with TRBJ1-1; 8 positions agree with TRBD1. Germline trimming cut 4 bases from V and 6 bases from J; bases unmatched to any gene: 5. Germline CDR1 is SGHDT and CDR2 is YYEEEE. CDR3 length equals 13 residues.

The rearrangement joins TRBV5-1 to TRBJ2-2, with 9 nucleotides matching TRBD1. Per germline, CDR1 SGHRS and CDR2 YFSETQ. Losses at the gene ends were 5 bases for V and 6 bases for J; bases not matched to a gene: 5. This CDR3 contains 14 residues. The CDR3 sequence: CASRTQGAPGELFF. CDR3 in DNA: TGCGCCAGCAGGACACAGGGGGCTCCCGGGGAGCTGTTTTTT.

The V and J genes are TRBV2 and TRBJ1-5; tentatively, D is TRBD1 (6 bases). Trimming shortened V by 6 bases and J by 3 bases, and 12 bases separated the two germline ends. The CDR3 has 14 residues. Germline loops: CDR1 SNHLY, CDR2 FYNNEI. Here the CDR3 DNA reads TGTGCCAGCAGCGACGGACAGCCCAATCAGCCCCAGCATTTT. Protein product: CASSDGQPNQPQHF.

The rearrangement links TRBV13 to TRBJ1-5; D gene uncertain. There are 13 residues in the CDR3. V was clipped by 5 bases and J by 2 bases, with 7 bases between them. CDR1 is PRHDT and CDR2 is FYEKMQ in the germline V gene (reference sequence). The CDR3 spells CASSLAGNQPQHF. DNA of the CDR3: TGTGCCAGCAGCCTGGCCGGCAATCAGCCCCAGCATTTT.

The CDR3 is CAISESEVTAVVGYEQYF. CDR3 DNA: TGTGCCATCAGTGAGTCGGAGGTTACGGCGGTGGTCGGCTACGAGCAGTACTTC. The rearrangement uses TRBV10-3 and TRBJ2-7; TRBD2 might be the D (5 bases). CDR1 is ENHRY and CDR2 is SYGVKD in the germline V gene. There are 18 residues in the CDR3. The V end was cut by 0 bases, the J end by 3 bases, with 21 bases between.

The chain joins TRBV11-2 to TRBJ2-1; D is perhaps TRBD1 (6 bases). Trimming removed 3 bases at V and 9 bases at J, with 6 bases between. The CDR3 has 11 amino acids. CDR1 and CDR2 from the germline V gene are SGHAT and FQNNGV. CDR3 sequence (DNA): TGTGCCAGCAGCTTCAGGGGTGAGCAGTTCTTC. This gives the protein CASSFRGEQFF.

The chain carries TRBV5-6 and TRBJ1-2; 10 positions agree with TRBD1. V trimming: 0 bases; J trimming: 6 bases; junction bases outside the gene matches: 8. The CDR3 runs 16 residues. The germline gives CDR1 SGHDT, CDR2 YYEEEE. Here the CDR3 DNA reads TGTGCCAGCAGCTTGGAGTTAGCAGGGACAGGGGATGGCTACACCTTC. Residues: CASSLELAGTGDGYTF.

This sequence joins TRBV30 and TRBJ1-2, with a possible D match to TRBD1 (5 bases). The CDR3 has 15 residues. CDR1 and CDR2 (germline): GTSNPN, SVGIG (reference sequence). The V gene lost 1 base and the J gene lost 3 bases, with 15 bases spanning the gap. CDR3 coding DNA: TGTGCCTGGAGTGGAAAGGCCCAAGGGGACTATGGCTACACCTTC. Translated, it gives CAWSGKAQGDYGYTF.

This chain connects TRBV7-9 to TRBJ1-6; D gene unclear. V dropped 5 bases and J dropped 6 bases, with 11 bases sitting between them. The CDR3 runs to 14 residues. Germline V lookup: CDR1 SEHNR, CDR2 FQNEAQ (reference sequence). CDR3 in amino acids: CASSPPRFNSPLHF. DNA of the CDR3: TGTGCCAGCAGCCCCCCGCGGTTTAATTCACCCCTCCACTTT.

V usage is TRBV5-1 and J usage is TRBJ1-4; weak D call: TRBD1 (6 bases). Germline CDR1 and CDR2: SGHRS and YFSETQ. The V end lost 7 bases, the J end lost 5 bases, and 15 bases lay between the germline ends. The CDR3 has 14 residues. This CDR3 reads CASANGQGNEKLFF. The DNA of the CDR3 is TGCGCCAGCGCTAATGGGCAGGGGAATGAAAAACTGTTTTTT.

In its sample, this clone was seen once. The chain combines TRBV28 with TRBJ1-5; a weak D match, TRBD1 (6 bases). V was cut by 4 bases and J by 1 base, with 26 bases left in between. The CDR3 contains 20 residues. Germline V gene lookup returns CDR1 MDHEN and CDR2 SYDVKM. The CDR3: CASSSPFKVFPGESNQPQHF. In nucleotides, the CDR3 is TGTGCCAGCAGTTCACCCTTTAAAGTGTTTCCAGGGGAGAGCAATCAGCCCCAGCATTTT.

In this sample, this clone turned up a few times. The CDR3 nucleotides are TGTGCCAGCAGCTTATCGCGTCTTCTGAACACTGAAGCTTTCTTT. Amino acid sequence: CASSLSRLLNTEAFF. The chain combines TRBV11-2 with TRBJ1-1; no definite D call. V was clipped by 2 bases and J by 0 bases, with 10 bases between them. The CDR3 extends over 15 amino acids. CDR1 and CDR2 from the germline V gene are SGHAT and FQNNGV.